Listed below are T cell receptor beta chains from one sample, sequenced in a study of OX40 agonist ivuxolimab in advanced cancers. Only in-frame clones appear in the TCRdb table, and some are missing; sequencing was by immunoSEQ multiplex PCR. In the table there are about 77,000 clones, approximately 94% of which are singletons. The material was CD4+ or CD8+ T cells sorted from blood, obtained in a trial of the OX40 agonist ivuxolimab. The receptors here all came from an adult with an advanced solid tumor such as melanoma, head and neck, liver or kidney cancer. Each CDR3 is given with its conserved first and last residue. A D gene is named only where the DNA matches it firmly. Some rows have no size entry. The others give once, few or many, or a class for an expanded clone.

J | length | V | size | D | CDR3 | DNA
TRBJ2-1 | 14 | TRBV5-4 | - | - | CASSLLGRGNEQFF | TGTGCCAGCAGCTTGCTGGGGAGAGGAAATGAGCAGTTCTTC
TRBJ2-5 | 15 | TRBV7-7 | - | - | CASSIQGGGSETQYF | TGTGCTAGCAGCATCCAAGGGGGCGGGAGTGAGACCCAGTACTTC
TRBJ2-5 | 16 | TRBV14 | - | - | CASSQVLGVGQETQYF | TGTGCCAGCAGCCAAGTTCTGGGTGTCGGGCAAGAGACCCAGTACTTC
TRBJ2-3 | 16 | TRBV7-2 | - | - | CASSLGGHKSPDTQYF | TGTGCCAGCAGCTTAGGTGGGCATAAAAGCCCAGATACGCAGTATTTT
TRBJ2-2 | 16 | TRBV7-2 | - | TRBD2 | CASSPGLAENTGELFF | TGTGCCAGCAGCCCTGGACTAGCGGAGAACACCGGGGAGCTGTTTTTT
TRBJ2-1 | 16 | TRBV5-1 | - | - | CASSPESASSYNEQFF | TGCGCCAGCAGCCCGGAGTCGGCGAGCTCCTACAATGAGCAGTTCTTC
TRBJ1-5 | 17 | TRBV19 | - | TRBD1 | CASSINTGDYSNQPQHF | TGTGCCAGTAGTATAAACACAGGGGATTATAGCAATCAGCCCCAGCATTTT
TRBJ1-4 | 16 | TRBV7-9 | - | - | CASSLRTESTNEKLFF | TGTGCCAGCAGCCTTAGGACAGAATCAACTAATGAAAAACTGTTTTTT
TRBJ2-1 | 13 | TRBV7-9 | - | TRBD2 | CASGLAGVHEQFF | TGTGCCAGCGGACTAGCGGGAGTCCATGAGCAGTTCTTC
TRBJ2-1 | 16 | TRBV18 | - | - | CASSPISGRLTNEQFF | TGTGCCAGCTCACCAATCTCCGGGAGACTAACGAATGAGCAGTTCTTC
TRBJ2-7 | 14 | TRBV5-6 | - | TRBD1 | CASSPATGATRQYF | TGTGCCAGCAGCCCAGCGACAGGGGCCACGAGGCAGTACTTC
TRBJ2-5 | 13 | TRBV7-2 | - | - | CASSFAIQETQYF | TGTGCCAGCAGCTTTGCTATACAAGAGACCCAGTACTTC
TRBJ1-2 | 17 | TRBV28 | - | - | CASSLGRTAKGLDGYTF | TGTGCCAGCAGTTTAGGAAGAACGGCCAAGGGACTTGATGGCTACACCTTC
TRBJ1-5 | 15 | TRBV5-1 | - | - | CASSLGDSSNQPQHF | TGCGCCAGCAGCTTAGGAGACAGCAGCAATCAGCCCCAGCATTTT
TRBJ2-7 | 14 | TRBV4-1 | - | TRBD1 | CASRLGTGLYEQYF | TGCGCCAGCAGACTCGGGACAGGGCTCTACGAGCAGTACTTC
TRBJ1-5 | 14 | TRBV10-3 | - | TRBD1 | CAISDSRGPQPQHF | TGTGCCATCAGTGACAGCAGGGGGCCTCAGCCCCAGCATTTT
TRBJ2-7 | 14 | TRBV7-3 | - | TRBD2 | CASSLTHSGDEQYF | TGTGCCAGCAGCTTAACGCACAGCGGGGACGAGCAGTACTTC
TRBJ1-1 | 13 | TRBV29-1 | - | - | CSVTPDMNTEAFF | TGCAGCGTTACTCCAGACATGAACACTGAAGCTTTCTTT
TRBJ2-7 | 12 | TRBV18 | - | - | CASSPLRDEQYF | TGTGCCAGCTCACCACTCCGAGACGAGCAGTACTTC
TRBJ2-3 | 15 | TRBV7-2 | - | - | CASSPWRGGSDTQYF | TGTGCCAGCAGCCCCTGGAGAGGGGGGTCAGATACGCAGTATTTT
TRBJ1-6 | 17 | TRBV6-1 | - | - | CASSEARAGEYNSPLHF | TGTGCCAGCAGTGAAGCGCGGGCGGGAGAGTATAATTCACCCCTCCACTTT
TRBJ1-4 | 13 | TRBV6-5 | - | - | CASSFSGNEKLFF | TGTGCCAGCAGTTTTTCTGGTAATGAAAAACTGTTTTTT
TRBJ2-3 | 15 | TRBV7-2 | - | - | CASSLGGQSTDTQYF | TGTGCCAGCAGCTTAGGGGGGCAGAGCACAGATACGCAGTATTTT
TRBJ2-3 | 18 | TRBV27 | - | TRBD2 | CASSLSDPSGTSTDTQYF | TGTGCCAGCAGTTTATCTGACCCTAGCGGGACTAGCACAGATACGCAGTATTTT
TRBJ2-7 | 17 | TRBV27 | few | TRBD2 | CASSLSGGGDNTYEQYF | TGTGCCAGCAGTTTAAGCGGTGGGGGGGATAACACATACGAGCAGTACTTC
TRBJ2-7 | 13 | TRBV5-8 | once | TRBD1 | CASSVTGPYEQYF | TGTGCCAGCAGCGTGACAGGGCCCTACGAGCAGTACTTC
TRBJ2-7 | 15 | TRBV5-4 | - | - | CASSLGGSPRVEQYF | TGTGCCAGCAGCTTGGGGGGCAGCCCCAGAGTAGAGCAGTACTTC
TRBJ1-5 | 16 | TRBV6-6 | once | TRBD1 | CASSYGTDGSNQPQHF | TGTGCCAGCAGTTACGGGACAGACGGTAGCAATCAGCCCCAGCATTTT